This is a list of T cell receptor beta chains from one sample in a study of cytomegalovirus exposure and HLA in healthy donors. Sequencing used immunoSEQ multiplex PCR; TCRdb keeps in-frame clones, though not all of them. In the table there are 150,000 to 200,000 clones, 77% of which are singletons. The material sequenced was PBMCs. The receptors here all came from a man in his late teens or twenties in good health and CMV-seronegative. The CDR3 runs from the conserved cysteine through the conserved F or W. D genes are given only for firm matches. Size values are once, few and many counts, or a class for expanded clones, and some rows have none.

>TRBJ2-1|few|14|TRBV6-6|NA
TGTGCCAGCAGTTCGCGGACAGTCTACAATGAGCAGTTCTTC
CASSSRTVYNEQFF
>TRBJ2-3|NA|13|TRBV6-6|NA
TGTGCCAGCGAAATGTTAGTCACAGATACGCAGTATTTT
CASEMLVTDTQYF
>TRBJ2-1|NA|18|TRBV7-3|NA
TGTGCCAGCAGCTTAGTTGGGGCGCCACCCAGCTCCTACAATGAGCAGTTCTTC
CASSLVGAPPSSYNEQFF
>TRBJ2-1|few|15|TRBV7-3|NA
TGTGCCAGCAGCTTAGGGGGAGGTGGGTACAATGAGCAGTTCTTC
CASSLGGGGYNEQFF
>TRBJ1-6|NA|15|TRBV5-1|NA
TGCGCCAGCAGATTTACGGGGGAAATAGGGTCACCCCTCCACTTT
CASRFTGEIGSPLHF
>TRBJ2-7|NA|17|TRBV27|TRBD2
TGTGCCAGCAGTAGAGCCGGGACTAGCGGGATAGCCTACGAGCAGTACTTC
CASSRAGTSGIAYEQYF
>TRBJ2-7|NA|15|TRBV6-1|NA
TGTGCCAGCAGGGCGGACATCTCGATCCTCTACGAGCAGTACTTC
CASRADISILYEQYF
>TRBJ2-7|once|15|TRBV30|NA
TGTGCCTGGAGGCAGGAGACAGCGAGGACCTACGAGCAGTACTTC
CAWRQETARTYEQYF
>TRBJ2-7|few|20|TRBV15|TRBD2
TGTGCCACCAGCAGAGAAAGACGGGCTAGCGGGAGCATATCCGTCTACGAGCAGTACTTC
CATSRERRASGSISVYEQYF
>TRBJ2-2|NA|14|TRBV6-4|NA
TGTGCCAGCAGTGACAGGGGTGACACCGGGGAGCTGTTTTTT
CASSDRGDTGELFF
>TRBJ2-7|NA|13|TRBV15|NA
TGTGCCACCATGCAGTCTGCTTCCTACGAGCAGTACTTC
CATMQSASYEQYF
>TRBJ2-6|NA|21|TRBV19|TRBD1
TGTGCCAGTAGAAAACAGGGGAAGGGGCCTATTGGTGTTATAGGGGCCAACGTCCTGACTTTC
CASRKQGKGPIGVIGANVLTF
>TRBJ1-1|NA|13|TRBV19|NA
TGTGCCAGTAGTATCCTCACCAGTAATGAAGCTTTCTTT
CASSILTSNEAFF
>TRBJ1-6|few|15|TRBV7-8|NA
TGTGCCAGCAGCTTCCGGGGGGACGGCCATAGTCCCCTCCACTTT
CASSFRGDGHSPLHF
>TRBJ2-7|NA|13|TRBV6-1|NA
TGTGCCAGCAGTGTAGGAGAGTTCTACGAGCAGTACTTC
CASSVGEFYEQYF
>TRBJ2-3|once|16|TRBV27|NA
TGTGCCAGCAGTTTGTATGCGGGAATGAGCACAGATACGCAGTATTTT
CASSLYAGMSTDTQYF
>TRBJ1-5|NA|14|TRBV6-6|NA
TGTGCCAGCAGTTACCCCTCAGACAATCAGCCCCAGCATTTT
CASSYPSDNQPQHF
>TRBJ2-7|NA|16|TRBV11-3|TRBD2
TGTGCCAGCAGCCATTCTAGCGGGTTTTCCGCCTACGAGCAGTACTTC
CASSHSSGFSAYEQYF
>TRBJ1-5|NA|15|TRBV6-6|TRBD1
TGTGCCAGCAGCCCGGGACAGGGGGCTCTTCAGCCCCAGCATTTT
CASSPGQGALQPQHF
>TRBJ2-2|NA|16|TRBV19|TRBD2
TGTGCCAGTAAAGGCGGACTAGCGGGAGGTACCGGGGAGCTGTTTTTT
CASKGGLAGGTGELFF
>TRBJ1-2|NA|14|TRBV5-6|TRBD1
TGTGCCAGCAGCCGGGGACAGGGCTACTATGGCTACACCTTC
CASSRGQGYYGYTF
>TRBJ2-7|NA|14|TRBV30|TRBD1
TGTGCCTGGAGCCTACAGGGGGGAGCCTACGAGCAGTACTTC
CAWSLQGGAYEQYF
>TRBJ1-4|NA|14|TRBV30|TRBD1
TGTGCCTGGAGGTCGGAGGGGGCTTATGAAAAACTGTTTTTT
CAWRSEGAYEKLFF
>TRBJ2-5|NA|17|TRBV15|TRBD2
TGTGCCACCAGCAGAAGCCGCCACGCGGGAGGAGAGGAGACCCAGTACTTC
CATSRSRHAGGEETQYF
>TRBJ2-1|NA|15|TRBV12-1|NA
TGTGCCAGCAGCCCAAGCGGACTAGCTCGCCGTGAGCAGTTCTTC
CASSPSGLARREQFF
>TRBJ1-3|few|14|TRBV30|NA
TGTGCCTGGAGTATCTGGGGGGCTGGAAACACCATATATTTT
CAWSIWGAGNTIYF
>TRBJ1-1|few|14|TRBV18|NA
TGTGCCAGCTCACCACTGGGGAGGAACACTGAAGCTTTCTTT
CASSPLGRNTEAFF
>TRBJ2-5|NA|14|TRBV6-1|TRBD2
TGTGCCAGCAGGCTAGCGGCAAACCAAGAGACCCAGTACTTC
CASRLAANQETQYF
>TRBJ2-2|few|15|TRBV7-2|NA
TGTGCCAGCAGCCCATCCGGGCAGGGTTCCGGGGAGCTGTTTTTT
CASSPSGQGSGELFF
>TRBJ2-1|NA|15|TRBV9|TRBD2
TGTGCCAGCAGCGAACCTAGCGGGGGGGCCTATGAGCAGTTCTTC
CASSEPSGGAYEQFF
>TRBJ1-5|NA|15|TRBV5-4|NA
TGTGCCAGCAGCTTTGGGGGGGGCTCCGGTCAGCCCCAGCATTTT
CASSFGGGSGQPQHF
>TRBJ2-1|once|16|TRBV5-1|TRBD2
TGCGCCAGCAGGACTCGAGCGGGAGGGGCCTACAATGAGCAGTTCTTC
CASRTRAGGAYNEQFF
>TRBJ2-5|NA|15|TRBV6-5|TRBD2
TGTGCCAGCACCCCCACTAGCGGGACGTTGGAGACCCAGTACTTC
CASTPTSGTLETQYF
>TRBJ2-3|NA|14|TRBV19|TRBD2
TGTGCCAGTACCGGGGGGGGTTCCACAGATACGCAGTATTTT
CASTGGGSTDTQYF
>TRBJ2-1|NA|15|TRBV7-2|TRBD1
TGTGCCAGCAGTAGGATACAGGGGGCAGGCAATGAGCAGTTCTTC
CASSRIQGAGNEQFF
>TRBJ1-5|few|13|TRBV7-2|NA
TGTGCCAGCAGCTTAGTTAGTCGACAGCCCCAGCATTTT
CASSLVSRQPQHF
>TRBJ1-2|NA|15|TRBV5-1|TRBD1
TGCGCCAGCAGCTTGGAGGGCAGGGGGAACTATGGCTACACCTTC
CASSLEGRGNYGYTF
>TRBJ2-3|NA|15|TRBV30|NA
TGTGCCTGGAGTGTACTAGGGTGGGAGTTAGATACGCAGTATTTT
CAWSVLGWELDTQYF
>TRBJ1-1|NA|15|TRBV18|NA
TGTGCCAGCTCACCACTTATGGGTCAGGGGAGAGAAGCTTTCTTT
CASSPLMGQGREAFF
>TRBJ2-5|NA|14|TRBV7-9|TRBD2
TGTGCCAGCAGCTTACAAGCGGGGGCTGAGACCCAGTACTTC
CASSLQAGAETQYF
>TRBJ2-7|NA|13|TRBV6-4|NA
TGTGCCAGCAGTCGGGACTCTACCTACGAGCAGTACTTC
CASSRDSTYEQYF
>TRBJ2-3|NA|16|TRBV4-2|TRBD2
TGTGCCAGCAGCCATGGACTAGCGGGCCGCACAGATACGCAGTATTTT
CASSHGLAGRTDTQYF
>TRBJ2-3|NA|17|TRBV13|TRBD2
TGTGCCAGCAGCTTAAGCCTAGCGGGGGGGAGCACAGATACGCAGTATTTT
CASSLSLAGGSTDTQYF
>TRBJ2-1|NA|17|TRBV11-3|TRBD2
TGTGCCAGCAGCTCCCCTACTAGCGGGCCAGGAGGTGGGGGGCAGTTCTTC
CASSSPTSGPGGGGQFF
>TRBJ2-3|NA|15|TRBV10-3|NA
TGTGCCATCAGTGGGATGGACTCATCCACAGATACGCAGTATTTT
CAISGMDSSTDTQYF